What follows are 3 T cell receptor beta chains derived from one specimen sequenced in a study of CD8 T cells in ankylosing spondylitis. TCRdb ran MiXCR on the 5' RACE reads and lists one entry per CDR3 protein. The repertoire has around 99,000 distinct CDR3 sequences, 7.5% to 9% of them found once; the top ten carry 5.1%. Sequencing was done on a sample of blood, either unsorted or a sorted T cell fraction (not recorded which). These receptors all stem from a male donor with ankylosing spondylitis or in good health (not recorded which).

Many counts were recorded for this clonotype. The chain joins TRBV28 to TRBJ1-6; no firm D call. Trimming left V 7 bases short and J 0 bases short, with 13 bases between. CDR1 and CDR2 from the germline V gene are MDHEN and SYDVKM. The CDR3 sequence is 16 residues long. The CDR3: CASTTGESSYNSPLHF. DNA for the CDR3: TGTGCCAGCACGACCGGGGAGAGCTCCTATAATTCACCCCTCCACTTT.

In this sample, this clonotype turned up many times. The chain has TRBV19 and TRBJ2-2, with TRBD2 matching over 13 bases. The length of the CDR3 is 17 residues. The ends lost 7 bases at V and 4 bases at J; junction bases unmatched: 9. Germline V gene data show CDR1 as LNHDA and CDR2 as SQIVND (reference sequence). This CDR3 is CASTDLGTSGATGELFF. The CDR3 region has the DNA TGTGCCAGTACCGACCTCGGGACTAGCGGGGCCACCGGGGAGCTGTTTTTT.

This clonotype appeared many times. J is TRBJ2-5 and V is TRBV29-1; 16 bases line up with TRBD2. J was trimmed by 5 bases and V by 4 bases; bases with no gene match: 7. The CDR3 covers 16 residues. Germline V lookup: CDR1 SQVTM, CDR2 ANQGSEA. Written as DNA, the CDR3 is TGCAGCGTTGGGGGACTAGCGGGGGGGAGCATGGAGACCCAGTACTTC. Residues: CSVGGLAGGSMETQYF.